This T cell receptor beta chain came from a study of blood T cell repertoires in COVID-19. Turning to the study itself: COVID-19 samples from acute and convalescent phases originated in the United States, Italy and Spain.

Original processing methods: Using reference gene primer amplification, nucleated cell counts were estimated. Only in-frame clones appear in the TCRdb table, and some are missing; sequencing was by immunoSEQ multiplex PCR. V and J calls and clone size are as listed in that table; D and trimming were resolved from the DNA. The sample carries under 500,000 clones, roughly 89% recorded once. Source material: peripheral blood. This receptor was taken from a woman aged 30 to 39 with acute or convalescent COVID-19.

DNA of the CDR3: TGTGCCAGCAGTTTCGGGACAGGGCCAAACTACACCTTC. This translates into CASSFGTGPNYTF. This chain connects TRBV12-3 or TRBV12-4 to TRBJ1-2, with 9 bases matching TRBD1. V shed 3 bases and J 10 bases; nucleotides not matched to a gene: 6. CDR3 length: 13 residues.